This T cell receptor (beta chain) was sequenced during a study of T cell responses to AZD1222 COVID-19 vaccine. Only in-frame clones appear in the TCRdb table, and some are missing; sequencing was by immunoSEQ multiplex PCR. Of under 80,000 clones in the sample, around 80% are singletons; the top ten hold 21%. The specimen was peripheral blood, collected on day 0 of AZD1222 vaccination. The sequence was collected from an adult in good health.

The CDR3 loop is CASSDRHNFYGYTF. The CDR3 DNA is TGTGCCAGCAGTGACAGGCACAATTTCTATGGCTACACCTTC. The V call is TRBV28, the J call TRBJ1-2; TRBD1 might be the D (6 bases). The CDR3 totals 14 residues. The ends were cut back, 5 bases at V and 4 bases at J, with 14 bases in the middle. The germline CDR1 and CDR2 sequences are MDHEN and SYDVKM.